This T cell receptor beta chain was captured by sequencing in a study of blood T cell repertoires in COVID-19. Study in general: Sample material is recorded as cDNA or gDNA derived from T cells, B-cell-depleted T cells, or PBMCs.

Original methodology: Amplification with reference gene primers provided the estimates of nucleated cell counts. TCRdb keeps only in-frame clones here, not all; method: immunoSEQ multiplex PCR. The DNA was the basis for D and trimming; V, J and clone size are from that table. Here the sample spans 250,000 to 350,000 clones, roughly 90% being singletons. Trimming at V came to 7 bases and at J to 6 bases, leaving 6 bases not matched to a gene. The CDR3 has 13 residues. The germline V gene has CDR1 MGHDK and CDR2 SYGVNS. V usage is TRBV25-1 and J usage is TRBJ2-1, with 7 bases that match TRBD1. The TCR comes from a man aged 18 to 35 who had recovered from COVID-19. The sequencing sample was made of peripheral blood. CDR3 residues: CASNDRDSNEQFF. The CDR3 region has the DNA TGTGCCAGCAACGACCGGGACAGCAATGAGCAGTTCTTC. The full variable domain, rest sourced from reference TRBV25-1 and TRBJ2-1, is EADIYQTPRYLVIGTGKKITLECSQTMGHDKMYWYQQDPGMELHLIHYSYGVNSTEKGDLSSESTVSRIRTEHFPLTLESARPSHTSQYLCASNDRDSNEQFFGPGTRLTVL.